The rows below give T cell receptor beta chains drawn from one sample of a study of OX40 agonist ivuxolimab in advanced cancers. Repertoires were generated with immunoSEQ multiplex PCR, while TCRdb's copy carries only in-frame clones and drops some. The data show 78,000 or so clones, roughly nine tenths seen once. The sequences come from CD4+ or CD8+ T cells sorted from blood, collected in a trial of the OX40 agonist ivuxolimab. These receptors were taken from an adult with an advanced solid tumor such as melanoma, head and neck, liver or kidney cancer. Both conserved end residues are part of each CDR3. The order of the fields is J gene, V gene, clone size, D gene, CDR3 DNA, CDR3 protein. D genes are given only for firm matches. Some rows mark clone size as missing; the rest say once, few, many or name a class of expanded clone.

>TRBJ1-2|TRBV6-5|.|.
TGTGCCAGCAGTTACTCATCCAGCGATTATGGCTACACCTTC
CASSYSSSDYGYTF
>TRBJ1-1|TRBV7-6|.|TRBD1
TGTGCCAGCAGCCCCCGACAGGGGGCCGGGGACACTGAAGCTTTCTTT
CASSPRQGAGDTEAFF
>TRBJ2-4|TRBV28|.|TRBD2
TGTGCCAGCAGTTTATTTGGGCTAGCGGGAGGGCCGAGGAAAAACATTCAGTACTTC
CASSLFGLAGGPRKNIQYF
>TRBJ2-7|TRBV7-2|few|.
TGTGCCAGCAGCTTAAAGGGCGGAGGAGGCTCCTACGAGCAGTACTTC
CASSLKGGGGSYEQYF
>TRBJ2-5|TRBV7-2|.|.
TGTGCCAGCAGCTTAGTCAGGGGGGGCGGAGAGACCCAGTACTTC
CASSLVRGGGETQYF
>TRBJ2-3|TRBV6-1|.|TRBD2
TGTGCCAGCAGTGAACAGCGGGGGGGCACAGATACGCAGTATTTT
CASSEQRGGTDTQYF
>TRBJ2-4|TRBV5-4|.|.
TGTGCCAGCAGCCTAGGGGGGGCGGGTAGAAACATTCAGTACTTC
CASSLGGAGRNIQYF
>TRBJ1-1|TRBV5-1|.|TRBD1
TGCGCCAGCAGCTCCAGGGGGCGGGGGACTGAAGCTTTCTTT
CASSSRGRGTEAFF
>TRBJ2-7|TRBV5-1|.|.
TGCGCCAGCAGCGCCGACCGCGGCGAGCAGTACTTC
CASSADRGEQYF
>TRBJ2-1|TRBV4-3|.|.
TGCGCCAGCAGCCTAGCGGCGGGGGCCCTGCGGAATGAGCAGTTCTTC
CASSLAAGALRNEQFF
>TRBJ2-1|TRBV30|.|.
TGTGCCTGGAGTACGACTAGGAATGAGCAGTTCTTC
CAWSTTRNEQFF
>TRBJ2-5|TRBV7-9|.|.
TGTGCCAGCAGCTTAGCGCTCGGGCGCCTCCAAGAGACCCAGTACTTC
CASSLALGRLQETQYF
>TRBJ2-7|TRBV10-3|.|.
TGTGCCATCAGTGAGTCGGGATATGAGCAGTACTTC
CAISESGYEQYF
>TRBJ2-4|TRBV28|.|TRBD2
TGTGCCAGCAGTCCATCCGGACTAGCGGGGACCTCCCCAAACATTCAGTACTTC
CASSPSGLAGTSPNIQYF
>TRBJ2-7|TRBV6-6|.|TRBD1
TGTGCCAGCAGTTCACCGGGACAGGTGAACTTC
CASSSPGQVNF
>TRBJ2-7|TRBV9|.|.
TGTGCCAGCAGCGTAACAGGACGCTACGAGCAGTACTTC
CASSVTGRYEQYF
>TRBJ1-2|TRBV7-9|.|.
TGTGCCAGCAAAGAAGGCGACACCTTC
CASKEGDTF
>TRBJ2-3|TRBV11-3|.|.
TGTGCCAGCAGCTTAGAAGGCAGGGGTGGAGCAGATACGCAGTATTTT
CASSLEGRGGADTQYF
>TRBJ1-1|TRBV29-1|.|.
TGCAGCGTTGGAAACACTGAAGCTTTCTTT
CSVGNTEAFF
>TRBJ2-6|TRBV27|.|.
TGTGCCCGCCAGAGCTCTGGGGCCAACGTCCTGACTTTC
CARQSSGANVLTF
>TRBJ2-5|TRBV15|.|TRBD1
TGTGCCACCAGCAGAGGACAGGGGACGCAAACTATCCAAGAGACCCAGTACTTC
CATSRGQGTQTIQETQYF
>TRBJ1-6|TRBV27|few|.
TGTGCCAGTCCCGCAGACAGTCATAATTCACCCCTCCACTTT
CASPADSHNSPLHF
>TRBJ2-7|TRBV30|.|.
TGTGCCTGGATTAAAACGGACGAGCAGTACTTC
CAWIKTDEQYF
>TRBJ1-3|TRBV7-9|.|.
TGTGCCAGCAGCTTAACAGGGTCTGGAAACACCATATATTTT
CASSLTGSGNTIYF
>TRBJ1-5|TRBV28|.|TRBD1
TGTGCCAGCAGCTTTTTGGGGACAGAAGTTCAGCCCCAGCATTTT
CASSFLGTEVQPQHF
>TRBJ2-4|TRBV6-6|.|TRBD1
TGTGCCAGCAGTCTACAGGGGGCGGGCAAAAACATTCAGTACTTC
CASSLQGAGKNIQYF
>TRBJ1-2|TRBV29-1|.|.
TGCAGCGTTGGGACAGAGACCTATGGCTACACCTTC
CSVGTETYGYTF
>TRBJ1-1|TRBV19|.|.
TGTGCCAGTACCCCCCGGTCGGCCCGGGTCGGAACTGAAGCTTTCTTT
CASTPRSARVGTEAFF
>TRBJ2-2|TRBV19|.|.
TGTGCCAGTAGTGCCGGTGCCGCGAACACCGGGGAGCTGTTTTTT
CASSAGAANTGELFF
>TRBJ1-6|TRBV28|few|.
TGTGCCAGCAGTTCCGACCACGCGGGGAGCTCCTATAATTCACCCCTCCACTTT
CASSSDHAGSSYNSPLHF
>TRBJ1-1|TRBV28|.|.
TGTGCCAGCAGAAAGGGTGCTTGGAAGGACACTGAAGCTTTCTTT
CASRKGAWKDTEAFF
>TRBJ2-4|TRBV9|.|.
TGTGCCAGCAGCGTAGACCCTCCGGGACCGAGAAACATTCAGTACTTC
CASSVDPPGPRNIQYF
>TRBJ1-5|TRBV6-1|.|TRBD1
TGTGCCAGCAGTGAAGCGGTTGGGACAGGGGGTTATCAGCCCCAGCATTTT
CASSEAVGTGGYQPQHF
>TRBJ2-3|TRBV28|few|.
TGTGCCAGCAGTCCCTTGGCGGGTTTGGGAGATACGCAGTATTTT
CASSPLAGLGDTQYF
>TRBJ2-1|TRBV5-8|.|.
TGTGCCAGCAGCTTGGGTAGGCTGTCCACCAATGAGCAGTTCTTC
CASSLGRLSTNEQFF
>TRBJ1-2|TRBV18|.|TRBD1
TGTGCCAGCTCACCACTTACCCGGGGACAGGGGAATTTAGGCTATGGCTACACCTTC
CASSPLTRGQGNLGYGYTF
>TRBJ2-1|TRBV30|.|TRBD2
TGTGCCTGGACTGGGACTAGCGGGATAGGTTTCTTC
CAWTGTSGIGFF
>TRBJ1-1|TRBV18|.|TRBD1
TGTGCCAGCTCACCGACAGGGTCGGAAGCTTTCTTT
CASSPTGSEAFF
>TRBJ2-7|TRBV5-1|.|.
TGCGCCAGCAGTTTCGACCCTACTAGCCGCGAGCAGTACTTC
CASSFDPTSREQYF
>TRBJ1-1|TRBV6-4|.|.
TGTGCCAGCGAGACAGCCCAGAACACTGAAGCTTTCTTT
CASETAQNTEAFF
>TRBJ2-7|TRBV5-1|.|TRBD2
TGCGCCAGCAGCTTGGATAGCGGGAGTTCCTACGAGCAGTACTTC
CASSLDSGSSYEQYF
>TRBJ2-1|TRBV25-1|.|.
TGTGCCAGCAGTATAGGAGGACAGTCGTCCAATGAGCAGTTCTTC
CASSIGGQSSNEQFF
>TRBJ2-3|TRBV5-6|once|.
TGTGCCAGCAGCTGGAGGGGGTCGGGCACAGATACGCAGTATTTT
CASSWRGSGTDTQYF
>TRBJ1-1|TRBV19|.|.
TGTGCCAGTAGTATTGCCGCGGCCCGGGGCACTGAAGCTTTCTTT
CASSIAAARGTEAFF
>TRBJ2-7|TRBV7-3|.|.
TGTGCCAGCAGCTTCTCGGCCCGCGCGGGGGAGCAGTACTTC
CASSFSARAGEQYF
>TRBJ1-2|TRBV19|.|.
TGTGCCAGCACCAATCTCCCCGGTTTGAGGGGCGACTATGGCTACACCTTC
CASTNLPGLRGDYGYTF
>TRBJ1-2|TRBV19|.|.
TGTGCCAGTAGGCACAAGGACAATAACTATGGCTACACCTTC
CASRHKDNNYGYTF
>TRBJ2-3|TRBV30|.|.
TGTGCCTGGAGTGTAAAGGGGGGGACAGATACGCAGTATTTT
CAWSVKGGTDTQYF
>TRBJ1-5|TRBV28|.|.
TGTGCCAGCAGCCCTCCAGGGGATCAGCCCCAGCATTTT
CASSPPGDQPQHF
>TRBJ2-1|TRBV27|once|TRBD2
TGTGCCAGCAGTCCGGGTCGGAGCGGGGGTTACAATGAGCAGTTCTTC
CASSPGRSGGYNEQFF
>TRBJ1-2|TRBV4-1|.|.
TGCGCCAGCAGAGGATGGTCAGGGACCGAGCGGGGCTACACCTTC
CASRGWSGTERGYTF
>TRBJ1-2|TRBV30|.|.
TGTGCCTGGAATATAGGGACAAGGGGATCTAACTATGGCTACACCTTC
CAWNIGTRGSNYGYTF
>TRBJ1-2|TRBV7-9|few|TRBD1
TGTGCCAGCAGCTTAGTAGGGACAGACTATGGCTACACCTTC
CASSLVGTDYGYTF
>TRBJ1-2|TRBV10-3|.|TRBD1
TGTGCCATCAGTGAGGGACAGGGGAAGATTGGCTACACCTTC
CAISEGQGKIGYTF
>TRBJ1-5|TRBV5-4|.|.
TGTGCCAGCAGCGCACAGGGTTATAGCAATCAGCCCCAGCATTTT
CASSAQGYSNQPQHF
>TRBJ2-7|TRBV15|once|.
TGTGCCACTGGTCCAGGGGACTCCTACGAGCAGTACTTC
CATGPGDSYEQYF
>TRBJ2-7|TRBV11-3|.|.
TGTGCCAGCAGCCCGCCCGCCGGGACGGCCAACTACGAGCAGTACTTC
CASSPPAGTANYEQYF
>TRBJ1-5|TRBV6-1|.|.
TGTGCCAGCACTAAAGGTGGCAATCAGCCCCAGCATTTT
CASTKGGNQPQHF